This T cell receptor beta chain was documented in a study of patients and donors after allogeneic stem cell transplantation. CDR3 length: 15 residues. After removal of 0 bases from V and 4 bases from J, the junction contained 2 bases not matched to a gene. Germline assignment: CDR1 SGHRS and CDR2 YFSETQ. TCRdb independently ran MiXCR on the RT-PCR reads; one entry per CDR3 protein. The sample lists 20,000 or so distinct CDR3 sequences, 25% to 30% occurring once. V and J are TRBV5-1 and TRBJ2-1, with 9 bases aligning to TRBD2. Sample: blood, either unsorted or a sorted T cell fraction (not recorded which). The TCR was taken from a human donor who was either an allogeneic HSCT recipient or a stem cell or donor lymphocyte infusion donor (not recorded which). It is not recorded whose cells these are; they may come from a transplant donor. As DNA, the CDR3 is TGCGCCAGCAGCTTGGGAGGACTAGCGTACAATGAGCAGTTCTTC. Amino acids: CASSLGGLAYNEQFF.